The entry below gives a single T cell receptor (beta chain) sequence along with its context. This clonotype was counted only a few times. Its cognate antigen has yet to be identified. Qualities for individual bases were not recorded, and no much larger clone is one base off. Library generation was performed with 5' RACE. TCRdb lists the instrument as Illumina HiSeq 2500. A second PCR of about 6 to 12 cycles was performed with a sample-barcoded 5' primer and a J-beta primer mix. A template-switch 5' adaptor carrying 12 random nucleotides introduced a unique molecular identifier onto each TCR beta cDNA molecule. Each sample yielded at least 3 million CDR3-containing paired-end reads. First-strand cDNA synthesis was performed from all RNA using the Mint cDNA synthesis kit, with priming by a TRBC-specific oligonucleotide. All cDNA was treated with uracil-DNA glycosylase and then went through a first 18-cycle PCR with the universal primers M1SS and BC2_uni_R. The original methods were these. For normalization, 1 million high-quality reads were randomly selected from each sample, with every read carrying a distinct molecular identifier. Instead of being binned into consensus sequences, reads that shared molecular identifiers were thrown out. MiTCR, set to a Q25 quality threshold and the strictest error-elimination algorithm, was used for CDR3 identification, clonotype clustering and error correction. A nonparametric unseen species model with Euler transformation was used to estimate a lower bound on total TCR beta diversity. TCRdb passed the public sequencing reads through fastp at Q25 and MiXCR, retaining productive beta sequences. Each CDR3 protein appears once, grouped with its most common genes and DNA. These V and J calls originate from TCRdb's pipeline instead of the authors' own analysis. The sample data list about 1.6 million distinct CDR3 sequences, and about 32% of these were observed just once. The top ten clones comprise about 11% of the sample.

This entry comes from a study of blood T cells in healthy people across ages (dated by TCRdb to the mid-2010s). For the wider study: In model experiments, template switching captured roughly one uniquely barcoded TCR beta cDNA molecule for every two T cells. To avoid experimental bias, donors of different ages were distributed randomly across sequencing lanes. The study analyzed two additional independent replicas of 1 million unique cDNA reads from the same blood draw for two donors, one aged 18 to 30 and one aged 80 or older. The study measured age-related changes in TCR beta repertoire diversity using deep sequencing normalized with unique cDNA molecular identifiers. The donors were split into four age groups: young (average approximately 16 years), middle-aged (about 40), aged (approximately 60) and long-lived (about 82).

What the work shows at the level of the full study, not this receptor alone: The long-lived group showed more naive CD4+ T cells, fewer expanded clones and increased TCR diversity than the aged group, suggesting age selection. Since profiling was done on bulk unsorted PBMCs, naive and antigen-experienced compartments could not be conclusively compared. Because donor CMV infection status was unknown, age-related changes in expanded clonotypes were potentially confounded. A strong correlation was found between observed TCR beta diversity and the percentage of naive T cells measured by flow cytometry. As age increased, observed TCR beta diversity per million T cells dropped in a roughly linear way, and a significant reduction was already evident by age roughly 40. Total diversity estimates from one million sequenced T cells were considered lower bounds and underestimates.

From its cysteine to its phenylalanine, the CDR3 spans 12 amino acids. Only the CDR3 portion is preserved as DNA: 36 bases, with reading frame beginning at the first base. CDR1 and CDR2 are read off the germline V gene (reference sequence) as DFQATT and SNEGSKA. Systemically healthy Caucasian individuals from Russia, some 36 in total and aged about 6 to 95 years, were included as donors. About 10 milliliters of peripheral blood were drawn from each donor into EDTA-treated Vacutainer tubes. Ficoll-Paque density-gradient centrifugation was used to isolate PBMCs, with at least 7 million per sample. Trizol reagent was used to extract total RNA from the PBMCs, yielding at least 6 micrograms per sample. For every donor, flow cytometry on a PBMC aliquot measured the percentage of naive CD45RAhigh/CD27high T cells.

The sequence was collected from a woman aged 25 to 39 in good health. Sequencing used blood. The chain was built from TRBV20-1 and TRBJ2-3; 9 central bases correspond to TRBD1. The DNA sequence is TGCAGGGGACAGGGAAACCCAGATACGCAGTATTTT. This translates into CRGQGNPDTQYF.